The TCR beta chain described here comes from a study of blood T cells in healthy people across ages. V lost 6 bases to trimming and J lost 3 bases; unmatched junction nucleotides: 5. CDR3 length: 13 amino acids. CDR1 is DFQATT and CDR2 is SNEGSKA in the germline V gene (reference sequence). A few counts support this clonotype. This may stem from a read error, because a much larger clone lies one nucleotide away. The authors ran a second PCR of roughly 7 to 11 cycles using a sample-barcoded 5' primer and a J-beta primer mix. TCRdb re-called the 5' RACE reads with MiXCR, one entry per CDR3 protein. The sample holds around 870,000 distinct CDR3 sequences, roughly 26% seen once.

The material sequenced was blood. The chain carries TRBV20-1 and TRBJ2-1; 7 bases match TRBD1. This TCR was sampled from a woman aged 80 or over in good health. The CDR3 DNA follows: TGCAGTGCCGCCAGGGACAGCTACAATGAGCAGTTCTTC. It yields the protein CSAARDSYNEQFF.